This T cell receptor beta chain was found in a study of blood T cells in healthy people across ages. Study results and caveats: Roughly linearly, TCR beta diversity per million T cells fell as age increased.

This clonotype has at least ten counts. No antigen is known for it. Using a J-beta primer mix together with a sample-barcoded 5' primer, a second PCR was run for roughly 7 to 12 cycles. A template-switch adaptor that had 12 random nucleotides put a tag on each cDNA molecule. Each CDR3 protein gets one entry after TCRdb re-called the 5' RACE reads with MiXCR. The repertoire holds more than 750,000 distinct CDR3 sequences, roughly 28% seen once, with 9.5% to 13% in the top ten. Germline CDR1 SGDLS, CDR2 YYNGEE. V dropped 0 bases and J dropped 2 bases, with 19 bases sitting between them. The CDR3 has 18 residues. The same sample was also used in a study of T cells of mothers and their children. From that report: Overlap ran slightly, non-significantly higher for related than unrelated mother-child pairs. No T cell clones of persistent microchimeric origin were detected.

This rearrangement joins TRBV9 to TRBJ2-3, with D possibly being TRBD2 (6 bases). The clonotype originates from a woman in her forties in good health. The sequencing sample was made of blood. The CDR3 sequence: CASSVGSIAGGLTDTQYF. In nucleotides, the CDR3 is TGTGCCAGCAGCGTAGGCTCAATAGCAGGAGGGCTCACAGATACGCAGTATTTT.